Presented here are 18 T cell receptor beta chains from one specimen sequenced in a study of identical twins (dated by TCRdb to the mid-2010s). The receptor library was made with 5' RACE. Sequencing was performed on an Illumina HiSeq 2000. TCRdb reran the public reads through fastp at Q25 and MiXCR, keeping productive beta chains. All rows with the same CDR3 protein become a single entry with the most common DNA and genes. This sample holds around 550,000 distinct CDR3 sequences; around 15% were observed only once. The top ten clones comprise 0.35% to 0.45% of the sample. These same records also appear under a second study, on yellow fever vaccine responses in identical twins.

The sequencing input was CD4+ T cells sorted from blood. The receptors were gathered from a woman under 30 in good health.

A few counts support this clonotype. The chain has TRBV10-3 and TRBJ2-3; 9 bases match TRBD2. Germline CDR1 and CDR2: ENHRY and SYGVKD. V lost 6 bases and J lost 2; bases outside the gene matches: 9. There are 16 residues in the CDR3. As DNA, the CDR3 is TGTGCCATCAGGGAGACTAGCGGTTTTTCCACAGATACGCAGTATTTT. This gives the protein CAIRETSGFSTDTQYF.

This sequence joins TRBV14 and TRBJ2-1; maybe TRBD1 (6 bases). Germline lookup yields CDR1 SGHDN and CDR2 FVKESK. The CDR3 is 14 residues long. Between the trimmed V and J ends, which lost 5 bases and 2 bases, there was a span of 10 bases. This chain's CDR3 is CASSTWTAYNEQFF. CDR3 nucleotide sequence: TGTGCCAGCAGCACTTGGACAGCCTACAATGAGCAGTTCTTC.

This chain connects TRBV15 to TRBJ2-1, with 10 bases that match TRBD2. The V segment lost 1 base and the J segment 0 bases; nucleotides outside the gene matches: 15. The germline V gene has CDR1 LNHNV and CDR2 YYDKDF (reference sequence). The CDR3 spans 21 residues. CDR3 region: CATSRGRGLAGEGNSYNEQFF. The CDR3 nucleotides are TGTGCCACCAGCAGAGGAAGGGGTCTAGCGGGAGAGGGTAACTCCTACAATGAGCAGTTCTTC.

This rearrangement joins TRBV20-1 to TRBJ2-7; perhaps TRBD1 as D (7 bases). Trimming left V 1 base short and J 4 bases short, with 17 bases between. The CDR3 runs 15 residues. Looked up from germline, CDR1 is DFQATT and CDR2 is SNEGSKA (reference sequence). The CDR3 nucleotides read TGCAGTGCTAGAGGGATTCACAGGGGAGGTTACGAGCAGTACTTC. Protein sequence: CSARGIHRGGYEQYF.

The chain joins TRBV14 to TRBJ2-3, with TRBD2 as a possible D gene (6 bases). The CDR3 runs 16 residues. In germline, CDR1 is SGHDN, CDR2 FVKESK. With 0 bases removed from V and 3 bases from J, the gap between germline ends came to 13 bases. The CDR3 bases are TGTGCCAGCAGCCAAGATGCGGGACGGTTAACAGATACGCAGTATTTT. Translated, it gives CASSQDAGRLTDTQYF.

This clonotype was observed many times. The chain employs TRBV5-5 and TRBJ2-1; D is unclear. The CDR3 contains 15 residues. Germline CDR1 SGHKS, CDR2 YYEKEE (reference sequence). V gave up 0 bases and J gave up 4 bases, with 11 bases separating them. CDR3 sequence reads: CASSLATGEYNEQFF. The CDR3 bases are TGTGCCAGCAGCTTGGCGACGGGCGAATACAATGAGCAGTTCTTC.

This rearrangement joins TRBV2 to TRBJ2-5; D might be TRBD2 (5 bases). Looked up from germline, CDR1 is SNHLY and CDR2 is FYNNEI. This CDR3 region has 13 residues. The ends were cut back, 6 bases at V and 7 bases at J, with 15 bases in the middle. CDR3 sequence: CASRPGLVGTQYF. The DNA for the CDR3 is TGTGCCAGCAGGCCCGGACTTGTCGGGACCCAGTACTTC.

This clonotype was seen more than once but under ten times. This sequence joins TRBV12-3 or TRBV12-4 and TRBJ1-1, with D unclear. Trimming cost V 6 bases and J 3 bases, with 20 bases left between them. The CDR3 totals 16 residues. In nucleotides, the CDR3 is TGTGCCAGCAGCCGACGATCGACAAGTAGGTACACTGAAGCTTTCTTT. It codes for CASSRRSTSRYTEAFF.

The chain couples TRBV6-1 to TRBJ2-7, with no clear D. Per the germline V gene, CDR1 is MNHNS and CDR2 is SASEGT. V lost 4 bases, J lost 7 bases, and 17 bases lay in between. The length of the CDR3 is 14 residues. CDR3 bases: TGTGCCAGCAGTGGGGCCGGATCGTACTCGGAGCAGTACGTC. Translated, it gives CASSGAGSYSEQYV.

Here the CDR3 DNA reads TGCGCCAGCAGTCCTCGGGGAGGGACTAGCGGTCAAGAGACCCAGTACTTC. Amino acid sequence: CASSPRGGTSGQETQYF. This sequence joins TRBV5-1 and TRBJ2-5, with 11 bases fitting TRBD2. Unmatched junction bases numbered 11, after V lost 5 bases and J lost 2 bases. Germline V lookup: CDR1 SGHRS, CDR2 YFSETQ. The CDR3 is 17 residues long.

The chain uses TRBV2 and TRBJ2-7; 10 bases agree with TRBD2. Losses at the gene ends were 7 bases for V and 0 bases for J; bases not matched to a gene: 6. CDR3 length: 15 residues. Germline V gene data show CDR1 as SNHLY and CDR2 as FYNNEI. CDR3 sequence (DNA): TGTGCCAGCACCTTTAGCGGGGGGAGCTCCTACGAGCAGTACTTC. The encoded protein is CASTFSGGSSYEQYF. The whole variable domain, filled in from reference TRBV2 and TRBJ2-7, reads EPEVTQTPSHQVTQMGQEVILRCVPISNHLYFYWYRQILGQKVEFLVSFYNNEISEKSEIFDDQFSVERPDGSNFTLKIRSTKLEDSAMYFCASTFSGGSSYEQYFGPGTRLTVT.

This clonotype came up a few times. The CDR3 DNA sequence: TGTGCCAGCACCTACGGACTAGCGGGCTCCAATGAGCAGTTCTTC. Amino acid sequence: CASTYGLAGSNEQFF. V is TRBV12-3 or TRBV12-4 and J is TRBJ2-1, with 11 bases lining up with TRBD2. The CDR3 loop spans 15 amino acids. V was pared by 7 bases and J by 6 bases, with 8 bases of the junction left unmatched.

V gene TRBV12-3 or TRBV12-4 combines with J gene TRBJ2-1; 9 nucleotides align to TRBD2. The V segment lost 6 bases and the J segment 9 bases; nucleotides outside the gene matches: 12. CDR3 size: 15 residues. The CDR3 DNA follows: TGTGCCAGCAGCCTGGGGCGGGAGGGCCGTGGTGAGCAGTTCTTC. Its protein is CASSLGREGRGEQFF.

This sequence joins TRBV5-1 and TRBJ2-1; 7 bases agree with TRBD1. This CDR3 is built from 15 residues. The V gene's germline CDR1 is SGHRS and CDR2 YFSETQ. V was pared by 5 bases and J by 1 base, with 6 bases of the junction left unmatched. The DNA of the CDR3 is TGCGCCAGCAGTCGAGACAGGGAATCCTACAATGAGCAGTTCTTC. Its translation is CASSRDRESYNEQFF.

This clonotype has only a few counts. The chain is built from TRBV3-1 and TRBJ2-1; D may be TRBD2 (5 bases). Germline CDR1 reads LGHDT; CDR2 reads YNNKEL (reference sequence). The V and J ends lost 4 bases and 0 bases respectively, with 16 bases between them. This CDR3 contains 17 residues. The CDR3 bases are TGTGCCAGCAGCCCCGGACTCGTGGGTCGCTCCTACAATGAGCAGTTCTTC. This codes for CASSPGLVGRSYNEQFF.

The sample holds one count of this clonotype. The V gene is TRBV7-2, the J gene TRBJ2-7; D uncertain. Germline CDR1 reads SGHTA; CDR2 reads FQGNSA. The CDR3 runs to 15 residues. V shed 1 base and J shed 3 bases, with 13 bases lying between them. The CDR3 loop is CASSLVEGWGYEQYV. The CDR3 nucleotides read TGTGCCAGCAGCTTAGTTGAAGGGTGGGGCTACGAGCAGTACGTC.

The V and J genes are TRBV12-3 or TRBV12-4 and TRBJ2-3; 9 nucleotides match TRBD1. This CDR3 has 15 amino acids. With V trimmed by 3 bases and J by 2 bases, 3 bases remained unmatched. CDR3 coding DNA: TGTGCCAGCAGTTTCGGGGACAGGGTCACAGATACGCAGTATTTT. This sequence encodes CASSFGDRVTDTQYF.

The J gene is TRBJ1-1, the V gene TRBV12-3 or TRBV12-4; TRBD1 aligns across 7 bases. CDR3 length equals 15 residues. Trimming removed 6 bases from V and 2 bases from J; junction bases left unmatched: 9. The CDR3, as DNA: TGTGCCAGCAGACAGGGGAAAGGGCGCAACACTGAAGCTTTCTTT. As protein: CASRQGKGRNTEAFF.